Following are 28 T cell receptor beta chains from one sample sequenced in a study of OX40 agonist ivuxolimab in advanced cancers. The method was immunoSEQ multiplex PCR; TCRdb's version includes in-frame clones alone and lacks a portion of them. The sample has 57,000 or so clones, 83% seen once. Here the sequenced sample was CD4+ or CD8+ T cells sorted from blood, taken in a trial of the OX40 agonist ivuxolimab. The receptors derive from an adult with an advanced solid tumor such as melanoma, head and neck, liver or kidney cancer.

The V call is TRBV27, the J call TRBJ1-2, with D tentatively TRBD1 (6 bases). The V gene's germline CDR1 is MNHEY and CDR2 SMNVEV (reference sequence). The CDR3 is 14 residues long. Trimming left V 8 bases short and J 5 bases short, with 18 bases between. The CDR3 loop reads CASRKQGLEYGYTF. The CDR3 DNA reads TGTGCCAGCCGGAAACAGGGTCTGGAATATGGCTACACCTTC.

This clone appeared once. The chain couples TRBV6-5 to TRBJ2-7; D tentatively reads TRBD1 or TRBD2 (5 bases each). Trimming pared 0 bases from V and 3 bases from J, leaving 12 bases between. Germline CDR1 reads MNHEY; CDR2 reads SVGAGI. CDR3 length equals 15 residues. The CDR3 spells CASSYSKLGDYEQYF. The DNA of the CDR3 is TGTGCCAGCAGTTACTCGAAATTGGGGGACTACGAGCAGTACTTC.

The CDR3 region has the DNA TGTGCCAGCAGCCCTGCGACTAGCGGCTACGAGCAGTACTTC. It codes for CASSPATSGYEQYF. The J gene is TRBJ2-5, the V gene TRBV7-3, with 9 bases identical to TRBD2. TRBJ2-7 explains the end of the DNA better; the J call may be wrong. Per the germline V gene, CDR1 is SGHTA and CDR2 is FQGTGA. This CDR3 is built from 14 residues.

The V gene is TRBV30, the J gene TRBJ1-6; 8 nucleotides align to TRBD1. V was clipped by 8 bases and J by 6 bases; unmatched bases: 15. The CDR3 loop spans 16 amino acids. CDR1 is GTSNPN and CDR2 is SVGIG in the germline V gene (reference sequence). CDR3 residues: CAGTGPLQGGNSPLHF. The CDR3 region has the DNA TGTGCCGGGACAGGCCCGCTCCAGGGGGGTAATTCACCCCTCCACTTT.

The rearrangement uses TRBV30 and TRBJ1-1; D unclear. From germline, CDR1 is GTSNPN and CDR2 SVGIG (reference sequence). Trimming removed 5 bases at V and 5 bases at J, with 15 bases between. The CDR3 runs 13 residues. The CDR3 nucleotides are TGTGCCTGGGGAGTACGCGAAGGAACTGAAGCTTTCTTT. This codes for CAWGVREGTEAFF.

V gene TRBV2 combines with J gene TRBJ2-3; D not resolved. The CDR3 spans 15 residues. The germline V and J ends were trimmed by 4 bases and 0 bases, with 11 bases remaining between them. The germline CDR1 and CDR2 sequences are SNHLY and FYNNEI. The DNA of the CDR3 is TGTGCCAGCAGTGGGTTGACACTCAGCACAGATACGCAGTATTTT. Its protein product is CASSGLTLSTDTQYF.

The V call is TRBV6-4, the J call TRBJ1-6; 8 positions agree with TRBD1. The germline V gene has CDR1 MRHNA and CDR2 SNTAGT. The CDR3 spans 17 residues. The junction had 8 bases not matched to a gene; V was cut back by 3 bases and J by 4 bases. DNA of the CDR3: TGTGCCAGCAGTGAGCCTCAGGGGGCAATATATAATTCACCCCTCCACTTT. It yields the protein CASSEPQGAIYNSPLHF.

This clone was seen only a few times. V gene TRBV23-1 combines with J gene TRBJ1-5, with a weak D call TRBD1 (6 bases). TRBV23-1 has ORF status, its function being uncertain. V gave up 4 bases and J gave up 8 bases, with 24 bases separating them. The CDR3 spans 17 residues. CDR3 coding DNA: TGCGCCAGCAGTCCTTCGGGGGCTACGGGTACCAAAAAGCCCCAGCATTTT. Translated, it gives CASSPSGATGTKKPQHF.

The chain links TRBV18 to TRBJ2-1; D call uncertain. Germline V gene lookup returns CDR1 KGHSH and CDR2 LQKENI. Trimming pared 2 bases from V and 9 bases from J, leaving 8 bases between. The CDR3 spans 12 residues. CDR3 region: CASSPGVGEQFF. The CDR3, as DNA: TGTGCCAGCTCACCAGGGGTGGGTGAGCAGTTCTTC.

The CDR3 DNA reads as TGCGCCAGCAGCTTGGATTTAGGACCGGGGTATGGCTACACCTTC. Translating gives CASSLDLGPGYGYTF. The chain joins TRBV5-1 to TRBJ1-2; D is undetermined. The CDR3 is 15 residues long. CDR1 and CDR2 from the germline V gene are SGHRS and YFSETQ. Trimming took off 0 bases at V and 5 bases at J, with 14 bases between the two ends.

V usage is TRBV28 and J usage is TRBJ1-2; D ambiguous. Trimming stripped 3 bases from V and 7 bases from J, with 12 bases between. The germline V gene encodes CDR1 MDHEN and CDR2 SYDVKM. The length of the CDR3 is 13 residues. The CDR3, as DNA: TGTGCCAGCAGTTTCGGGGAGATGAGTGGCTACACCTTC. It codes for CASSFGEMSGYTF.

The genes are TRBV27 and TRBJ1-5; D gene uncertain. V was pared by 2 bases and J by 0 bases, with 5 bases between. Per the germline V gene, CDR1 is MNHEY and CDR2 is SMNVEV (reference sequence). This CDR3 region has 14 residues. For the CDR3, the DNA is TGTGCCAGCAGTTTACAGTATAGCAATCAGCCCCAGCATTTT. Its protein product is CASSLQYSNQPQHF.

This chain links TRBV6-1 with TRBJ2-7; TRBD2 is a possible D gene (6 bases). V dropped 4 bases and J dropped 3 bases, with 13 bases sitting between them. Germline V lookup: CDR1 MNHNS, CDR2 SASEGT. The CDR3 consists of 14 residues. In nucleotides, the CDR3 is TGTGCCAGCAGTGTTTACCCGGGGGACTACGAGCAGTACTTC. Residues: CASSVYPGDYEQYF.

The chain carries TRBV7-9 and TRBJ2-4, with unresolved D. Trimming removed 5 bases at V and 3 bases at J, with 8 bases between. The CDR3 covers 13 residues. Germline CDR1 and CDR2: SEHNR and FQNEAQ (reference sequence). The DNA of the CDR3 is TGTGCCAGCAGCCCAATACGCAAAAACATTCAGTACTTC. Its protein product is CASSPIRKNIQYF.

CDR3 protein: CASSSTRADGEAFF. CDR3 coding DNA: TGTGCCAGCAGCTCCACCCGTGCCGACGGTGAAGCTTTCTTT. The V call is TRBV7-3, the J call TRBJ1-1; D remains unclear. Germline CDR1 reads SGHTA; CDR2 reads FQGTGA. CDR3 length: 14 amino acids. Trimming took off 4 bases at V and 7 bases at J, with 16 bases between the two ends.

The chain is built from TRBV16 and TRBJ1-1, with D tentatively TRBD1 (6 bases). Germline-derived CDR1 and CDR2 are KGHSY and FQNENV. The ends were cut back, 0 bases at V and 1 base at J, with 9 bases in the middle. This CDR3 has 15 residues. The CDR3 nucleotides read TGTGCCAGCAGCCAATCACAGGGATGGAACACTGAAGCTTTCTTT. Translation gives CASSQSQGWNTEAFF.

This clone came up once. Germline and junction disagree at one end, which may indicate a read error. The chain has TRBV11-3 and TRBJ2-7, with D possibly being TRBD1 (6 bases). The CDR3 has 15 residues. Germline V CDR1 and CDR2: SGHNT, YENEEA. The CDR3 spells CASSLGTALPYDTHF. CDR3 nucleotides: TGTGCCAGCAGCTTAGGGACAGCCCTTCCCTACGACACGCACTTC. Full variable domain (outside the CDR3, taken from reference TRBV11-3 and TRBJ2-7): EAGVVQSPRYKIIEKKQPVAFWCNPISGHNTLYWYLQNLGQGPELLIRYENEEAVDDSQLPKDRFSAERLKGVDSTLKIQPAELGDSAVYLCASSLGTALPYDTHFGPGTRLTVT.

The chain is built from TRBV7-3 and TRBJ1-1, with D tentatively TRBD1 (6 bases). V was cut by 2 bases and J by 3 bases, with 13 bases left in between. Germline CDR1 SGHTA, CDR2 FQGTGA. This CDR3 region has 15 residues. The CDR3: CASSLVGGMHTEAFF. The CDR3 nucleotides read TGTGCCAGCAGCTTAGTAGGGGGTATGCACACTGAAGCTTTCTTT.

The chain employs TRBV6-6 and TRBJ2-5; TRBD1 agrees at 7 bases. The CDR3 has 13 residues. Germline V gene data show CDR1 as MNHNY and CDR2 as SVGAGI (reference sequence). CDR3 in amino acids: CAAKQGPSETQYF. In DNA form, the CDR3 reads TGTGCAGCAAAACAGGGGCCCAGCGAGACCCAGTACTTC.

This chain joins TRBV7-9 and TRBJ1-5; D possibly corresponds to TRBD1 (6 bases). The CDR3 consists of 16 residues. Germline V gene sequence: CDR1 SEHNR, CDR2 FQNEAQ (reference sequence). Trimming removed 5 bases at V and 2 bases at J, with 16 bases between. The CDR3 region has the DNA TGTGCCAGCAGCCACGCGACAGGCTATGGCAATCAGCCCCAGCATTTT. Encoded protein: CASSHATGYGNQPQHF.

V gene TRBV6-6 combines with J gene TRBJ1-2; the match to TRBD1 covers 7 bases. Germline-derived CDR1 and CDR2 are MNHNY and SVGAGI (reference sequence). The CDR3 is made up of 16 amino acids. Losses at the gene ends were 5 bases for V and 0 bases for J; bases not matched to a gene: 9. In DNA form, the CDR3 reads TGTGCCAGCAGTCCCGACAGGGCGCGGACTAACTATGGCTACACCTTC. As protein: CASSPDRARTNYGYTF.

The chain carries TRBV2 and TRBJ2-7; 7 bases agree with TRBD1. The ends lost 6 bases at V and 6 bases at J; junction bases unmatched: 8. The CDR3 is made up of 13 amino acids. Germline assignment: CDR1 SNHLY and CDR2 FYNNEI. CDR3 nucleotides: TGTGCCAGCAGGGCCGGGACAGCTACCGAGCAGTACTTC. It is translated as CASRAGTATEQYF. The whole variable domain, filled in from reference TRBV2 and TRBJ2-7, reads EPEVTQTPSHQVTQMGQEVILRCVPISNHLYFYWYRQILGQKVEFLVSFYNNEISEKSEIFDDQFSVERPDGSNFTLKIRSTKLEDSAMYFCASRAGTATEQYFGPGTRLTVT.

This chain connects TRBV27 to TRBJ2-3, with 7 bases aligning to TRBD2. CDR3 size: 16 residues. From germline, CDR1 is MNHEY and CDR2 SMNVEV (reference sequence). V trimming: 1 base; J trimming: 1 base; junction bases outside the gene matches: 5. Written as DNA, the CDR3 is TGTGCCAGCAGTTTATATGCTCGGGGGGGCACAGATACGCAGTATTTT. Translating gives CASSLYARGGTDTQYF.

This chain links TRBV28 with TRBJ2-1; D gene unclear. V shed 7 bases and J shed 5 bases, with 12 bases lying between them. The CDR3 totals 13 residues. Germline lookup yields CDR1 MDHEN and CDR2 SYDVKM. This CDR3 is CASTRQIDNEQFF. The DNA of the CDR3 is TGTGCCAGCACACGACAAATTGACAATGAGCAGTTCTTC.

This rearrangement joins TRBV18 to TRBJ2-7; D remains unclear. The V and J ends lost 0 bases and 3 bases respectively, with 12 bases between them. This CDR3 spans 15 amino acids. Germline lookup yields CDR1 KGHSH and CDR2 LQKENI. As DNA, the CDR3 is TGTGCCAGCTCACCACCGTCGCAGCCAAACTACGAGCAGTACTTC. This codes for CASSPPSQPNYEQYF.

The genes are TRBV4-3 and TRBJ2-1, with D hard to call. This CDR3 is 14 amino acids long. Looked up from germline, CDR1 is LGHNA and CDR2 is YSLEER. The ends were cut back, 0 bases at V and 7 bases at J, with 10 bases in the middle. This chain's CDR3 is CASSQEYRGNEQFF. CDR3 DNA sequence: TGCGCCAGCAGCCAAGAATATCGTGGAAATGAGCAGTTCTTC.

This chain links TRBV29-1 with TRBJ1-2; D possibly corresponds to TRBD1 (6 bases). The CDR3 extends over 12 amino acids. V shed 6 bases and J shed 7 bases, with 15 bases lying between them. CDR1 is SQVTM, CDR2 ANQGSEA, per germline. DNA for the CDR3: TGCAGCGTCGAGGGGGGGGGCGGTGGCTACACCTTC. Translation gives CSVEGGGGGYTF.

The chain employs TRBV19 and TRBJ1-5; possibly TRBD1 for D (5 bases). This CDR3 region has 17 residues. V was cut by 2 bases and J by 7 bases, with 21 bases left in between. CDR1 and CDR2 (germline): LNHDA, SQIVND (reference sequence). The CDR3 spells CASSIRRGRAGLQPQHF. DNA of the CDR3: TGTGCCAGTAGTATAAGACGGGGCAGGGCTGGTTTACAGCCCCAGCATTTT.